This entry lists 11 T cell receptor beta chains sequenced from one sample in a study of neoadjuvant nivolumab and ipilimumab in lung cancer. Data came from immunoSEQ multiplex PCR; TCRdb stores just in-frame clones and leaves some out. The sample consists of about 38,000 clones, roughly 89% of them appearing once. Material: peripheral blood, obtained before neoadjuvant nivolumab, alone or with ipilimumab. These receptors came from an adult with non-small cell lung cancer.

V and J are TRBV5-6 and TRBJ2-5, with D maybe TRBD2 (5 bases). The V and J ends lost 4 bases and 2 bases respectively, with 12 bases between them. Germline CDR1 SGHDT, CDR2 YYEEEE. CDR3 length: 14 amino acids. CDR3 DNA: TGTGCCAGCAGCCCCTGGACTCGACAAGAGACCCAGTACTTC. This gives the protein CASSPWTRQETQYF.

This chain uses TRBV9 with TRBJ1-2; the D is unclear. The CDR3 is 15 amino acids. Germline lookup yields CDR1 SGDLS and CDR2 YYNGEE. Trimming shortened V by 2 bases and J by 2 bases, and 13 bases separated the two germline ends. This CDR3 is CASSVAGSSNYGYTF. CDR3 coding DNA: TGTGCCAGCAGCGTGGCTGGGAGCTCCAACTATGGCTACACCTTC.

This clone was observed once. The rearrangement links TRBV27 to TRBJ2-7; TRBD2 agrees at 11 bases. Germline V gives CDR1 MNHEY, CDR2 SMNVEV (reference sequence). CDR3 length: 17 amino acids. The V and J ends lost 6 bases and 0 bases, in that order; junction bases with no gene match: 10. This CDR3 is CASRRTSGSSSSYEQYF. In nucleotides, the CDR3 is TGTGCCAGCAGGCGGACTAGCGGGTCCTCCAGCTCCTACGAGCAGTACTTC.

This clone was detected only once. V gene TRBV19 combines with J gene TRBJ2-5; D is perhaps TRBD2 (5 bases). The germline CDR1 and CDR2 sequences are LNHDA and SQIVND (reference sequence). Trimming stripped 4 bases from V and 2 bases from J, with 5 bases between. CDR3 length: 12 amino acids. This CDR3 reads CASSREQETQYF. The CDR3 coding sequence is TGTGCCAGTAGTAGGGAGCAAGAGACCCAGTACTTC. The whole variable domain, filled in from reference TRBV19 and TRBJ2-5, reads DGGITQSPKYLFRKEGQNVTLSCEQNLNHDAMYWYRQDPGQGLRLIYYSQIVNDFQKGDIAEGYSVSREKKESFPLTVTSAQKNPTAFYLCASSREQETQYFGPGTRLLVL.

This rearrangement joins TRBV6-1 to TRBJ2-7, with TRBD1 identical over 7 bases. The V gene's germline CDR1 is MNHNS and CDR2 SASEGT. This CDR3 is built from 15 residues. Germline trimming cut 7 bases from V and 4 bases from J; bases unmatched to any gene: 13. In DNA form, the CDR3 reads TGTGCCAGCAACACGGCCGTGACAGGGAATTACGAGCAGTACTTC. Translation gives CASNTAVTGNYEQYF.

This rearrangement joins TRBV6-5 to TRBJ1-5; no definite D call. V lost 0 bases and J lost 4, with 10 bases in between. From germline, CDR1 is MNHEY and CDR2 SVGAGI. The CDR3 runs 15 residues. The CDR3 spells CASSYSSEGNQPQHF. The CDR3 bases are TGTGCCAGCAGTTACTCGAGCGAGGGAAATCAGCCCCAGCATTTT.

CDR3 nucleotides: TGTGCCAGCAGCTGGGGACAGCGGGGTGAGCAGTTCTTC. It translates to CASSWGQRGEQFF. This sequence joins TRBV5-6 and TRBJ2-1; D might be TRBD1 or TRBD2, each matching 7 bases. Germline V gives CDR1 SGHDT, CDR2 YYEEEE. The CDR3 spans 13 residues. The V end lost 3 bases, the J end lost 9 bases, and 13 bases lay between the germline ends.

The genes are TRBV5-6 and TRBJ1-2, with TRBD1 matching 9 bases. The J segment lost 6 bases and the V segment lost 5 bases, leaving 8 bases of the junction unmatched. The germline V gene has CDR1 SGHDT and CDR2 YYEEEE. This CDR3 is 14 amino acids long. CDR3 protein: CASSQGTGNNGYTF. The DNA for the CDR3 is TGTGCCAGCAGTCAGGGGACAGGGAATAATGGCTACACCTTC.

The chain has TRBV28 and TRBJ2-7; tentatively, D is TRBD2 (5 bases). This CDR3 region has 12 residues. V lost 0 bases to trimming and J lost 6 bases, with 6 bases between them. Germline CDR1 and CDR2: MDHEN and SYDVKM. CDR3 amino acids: CASSLWGSEQYF. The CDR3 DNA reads TGTGCCAGCAGTTTATGGGGGAGCGAGCAGTACTTC.

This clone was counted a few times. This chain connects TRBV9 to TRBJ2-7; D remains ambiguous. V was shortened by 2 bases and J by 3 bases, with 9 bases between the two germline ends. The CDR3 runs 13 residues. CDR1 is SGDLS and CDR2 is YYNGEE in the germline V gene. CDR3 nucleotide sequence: TGTGCCAGCAGCGTCGGACCACTCTACGAGCAGTACTTC. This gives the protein CASSVGPLYEQYF. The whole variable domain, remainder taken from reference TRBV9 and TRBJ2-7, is DSGVTQTPKHLITATGQRVTLRCSPRSGDLSVYWYQQSLDQGLQFLIQYYNGEERAKGNILERFSAQQFPDLHSELNLSSLELGDSALYFCASSVGPLYEQYFGPGTRLTVT.

The CDR3 sequence is CASSSTGASTDTQYF. DNA for the CDR3: TGTGCCAGCTCATCGACAGGGGCCTCCACAGATACGCAGTATTTT. The V gene is TRBV18, the J gene TRBJ2-3, with 8 bases fitting TRBD1. The CDR3 covers 15 residues. The germline gives CDR1 KGHSH, CDR2 LQKENI. The V segment lost 5 bases and the J segment 2 bases; nucleotides outside the gene matches: 6.